This TCR beta chain was retrieved from a study of CD8 T cell repertoires and HIV-1 epitope variants. Generated by immunoSEQ multiplex PCR, the TCRdb table keeps only in-frame clones and is missing some. This table has 4,000 to 6,500 clones, around 70% appearing once. With regard to this clone: Its antigen remains unidentified.

The V gene end was trimmed by 5 bases and the J gene end by 9 bases; junction bases not matched to a gene: 12. Per germline, CDR1 SGHDT and CDR2 YYEEEE. The CDR3 totals 14 residues. This clonotype was sampled from a male donor with HIV. The rearrangement uses TRBV5-6 and TRBJ1-2, with 8 bases lining up with TRBD1. Input material: cultured CD8+ T cells derived from PBMCs. CDR3 coding DNA: TGTGCCAGCAGTATCCCCCAGGGGGCCGGGAGCTACACCTTC. Translating it yields CASSIPQGAGSYTF.